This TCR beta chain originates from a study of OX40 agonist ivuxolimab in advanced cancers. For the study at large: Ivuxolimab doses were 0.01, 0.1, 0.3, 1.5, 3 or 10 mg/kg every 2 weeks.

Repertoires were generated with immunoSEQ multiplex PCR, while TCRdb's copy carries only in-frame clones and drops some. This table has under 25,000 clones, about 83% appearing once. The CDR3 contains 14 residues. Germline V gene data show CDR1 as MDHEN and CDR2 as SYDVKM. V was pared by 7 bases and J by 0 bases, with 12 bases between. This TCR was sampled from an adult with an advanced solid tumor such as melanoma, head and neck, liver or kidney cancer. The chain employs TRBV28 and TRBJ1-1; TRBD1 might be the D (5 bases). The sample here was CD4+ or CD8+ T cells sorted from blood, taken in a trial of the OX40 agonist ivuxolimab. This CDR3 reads CASTLRGLNTEAFF. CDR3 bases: TGTGCCAGCACCCTGAGGGGTTTGAACACTGAAGCTTTCTTT. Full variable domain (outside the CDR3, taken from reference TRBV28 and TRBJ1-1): DVKVTQSSRYLVKRTGEKVFLECVQDMDHENMFWYRQDPGLGLRLIYFSYDVKMKEKGDIPEGYSVSREKKERFSLILESASTNQTSMYLCASTLRGLNTEAFFGQGTRLTVV.